These 24 T cell receptor beta chains came from one sample sequenced in a study of regulatory T cells in long-lasting Graves disease. This sample's time point: newly diagnosed GD, antithyroid drugs for less than 3 months. The TCR library used RNA extracted from PBMCs. Libraries of TCR beta came from iRepertoire HTBI primers plus Arm-PCR of CDR3 regions. TCRdb used MiXCR to reprocess the multiplex PCR reads, holding one entry per CDR3 protein. The table shows 550,000 to 650,000 distinct CDR3 sequences, with roughly 16% occurring only once. These data are also associated with another study on T cells in Graves' hyperthyroidism and ophthalmopathy.

Sequencing used peripheral blood mononuclear cells (PBMCs), obtained at new diagnosis, from a patient treated with antithyroid drugs. The receptors were sampled from a man aged 18 to 35 with Graves disease.

There are many counts of this clonotype. The J gene is TRBJ1-2, the V gene TRBV3-1; no definite D call. Germline-derived CDR1 and CDR2 are LGHDT and YNNKEL (reference sequence). V lost 0 bases to trimming and J lost 1 base, with 15 bases between them. This CDR3 is built from 17 residues. The CDR3 protein is CASSQELRNRINYGYTF. CDR3 DNA sequence: TGTGCCAGCAGCCAAGAACTTAGGAACAGAATTAACTATGGCTACACCTTC.

This clonotype was detected many times. DNA of the CDR3: TGCAGTGCTAGAGATAGCAGTTCAGAGACCCAGTACTTC. It yields the protein CSARDSSSETQYF. The chain recombines TRBV20-1 with TRBJ2-1; D unclear. TRBJ2-5 matches the DNA end more closely, so the J call is doubtful. The CDR3 is 13 amino acids. Germline CDR1 and CDR2: DFQATT and SNEGSKA (reference sequence).

The sample holds many counts of this clonotype. The gene calls are TRBV11-1 and TRBJ2-3; D is unresolved. V lost 2 bases and J lost 1, with 10 bases in between. The CDR3 has 15 amino acids. The germline V gene has CDR1 SGHAT and CDR2 FQDESV (reference sequence). In DNA, the CDR3 is TGTGCCAGCAGCTTAATCCCTACGGGCACAGATACGCAGTATTTT. Translated: CASSLIPTGTDTQYF.

On this clonotype: Sequence at one end of the junction differs from germline and may be a read error. The V gene is TRBV10-3, the J gene TRBJ2-3; D is unresolved. Germline CDR1 ENHRY, CDR2 SYGVKD. This CDR3 is built from 15 residues. CDR3 region: CAIGELGISTDTQYF. The CDR3 coding sequence is TGTGCCATCGGTGAGTTGGGGATTAGCACAGATACGCAGTATTTT.

This clonotype has only a few counts. The genes are TRBV4-1 and TRBJ2-3; TRBD2 aligns across 8 bases. Germline trimming cut 5 bases from V and 0 bases from J; bases unmatched to any gene: 13. The CDR3 loop spans 18 amino acids. Germline values: CDR1 MGHRA, CDR2 YSYEKL. CDR3: CASSSSPLTSGSTDTQYF. The CDR3 bases are TGCGCCAGCAGCTCCTCTCCCCTTACTAGCGGTAGCACAGATACGCAGTATTTT.

Details on this clonotype: This may be a read error, as it is one base from a much larger clone. The rearrangement uses TRBV6-1 and TRBJ1-1; D unclear. The V end was cut by 2 bases, the J end by 3 bases, with 13 bases between. The CDR3 runs to 15 residues. The V gene's germline CDR1 is MNHNS and CDR2 SASEGT. CDR3 sequence (DNA): TGTGCCAGCAGTGAATCCAGGAGAGGGTACACTGAAGCTTTCTTT. It is translated as CASSESRRGYTEAFF.

Regarding this clonotype: Just one base apart from a much larger clone, this may be a read error. J is TRBJ2-1 and V is TRBV7-9; D possibly matches TRBD1 or TRBD2 (5 bases each). This CDR3 spans 18 amino acids. V lost 1 base and J lost 10, with 26 bases in between. Per germline, CDR1 SEHNR and CDR2 FQNEAQ (reference sequence). The CDR3 region is CASSLVFGGQGRTYEQFF. The CDR3 bases are TGTGCCAGCAGCTTAGTCTTTGGTGGGCAGGGACGAACCTACGAGCAGTTCTTC.

This clonotype occurred many times. Without the conserved terminal phenylalanine or tryptophan, this CDR3 likely stems from a read error. The DNA is omitted, as the CDR3 cannot be located on it reliably, and the CDR3 follows TCRdb's listing. V is TRBV6-1 and J is TRBJ2-3; no check of the table's D call, TRBD1, against the DNA was made. Germline V gene lookup returns CDR1 MNHNS and CDR2 SASEGT. The CDR3 contains 12 residues when both ends are counted. The CDR3 sequence: CASSLMWGPLEC.

This chain connects TRBV27 to TRBJ1-5, with 8 bases identical to TRBD1. CDR3 length: 16 residues. Germline CDR1 MNHEY, CDR2 SMNVEV (reference sequence). Trimming cost V 5 bases and J 11 bases; bases outside gene matches: 17. The chain's CDR3 is CASSPNDRGEGQTQHF. The CDR3, as DNA: TGTGCCAGCAGTCCAAACGACAGGGGAGAAGGACAGACCCAGCATTTT.

This clonotype was detected many times. The chain couples TRBV12-3 or TRBV12-4 to TRBJ2-1; weak D call: TRBD1 (6 bases). CDR3 length equals 13 residues. Trimming stripped 7 bases from V and 7 bases from J, with 14 bases between. CDR3 sequence: CASTTQGRNEQFF. CDR3 sequence (DNA): TGTGCCAGCACTACACAGGGTAGGAATGAGCAGTTCTTC.

The rearrangement links TRBV9 to TRBJ2-1, with TRBD1 identical over 7 bases. J was trimmed by 7 bases and V by 1 base; bases with no gene match: 5. The CDR3 runs 14 residues. Germline lookup yields CDR1 SGDLS and CDR2 YYNGEE. CDR3 sequence reads: CASSVTGAHNEQFF. CDR3 nucleotide sequence: TGTGCCAGCAGCGTAACAGGGGCGCATAATGAGCAGTTCTTC.

This clonotype was detected many times. The chain links TRBV12-3 or TRBV12-4 to TRBJ2-1; 8 positions agree with TRBD2. The CDR3 has 13 residues. V shed 7 bases and J 8 bases; nucleotides not matched to a gene: 7. CDR3 DNA sequence: TGTGCCAGCAACGCGGGAGGCGGACATGAGCAGTTCTTC. This translates into CASNAGGGHEQFF.

In this sample, this clonotype turned up a few times. The chain has TRBV5-1 and TRBJ2-4, with TRBD1 matching 7 bases. V lost 4 bases to trimming and J lost 0 bases; unmatched junction nucleotides: 7. The CDR3 contains 16 residues. Per the germline V gene, CDR1 is SGHRS and CDR2 is YFSETQ. The CDR3 here is CASSRGTDLAKNIQYF. The CDR3 nucleotides are TGCGCCAGCAGCCGAGGGACAGATTTAGCCAAAAACATTCAGTACTTC.

In this sample, this clonotype turned up a few times. This chain links TRBV20-1 with TRBJ2-1; D is undetermined. The germline V gene has CDR1 DFQATT and CDR2 SNEGSKA (reference sequence). The CDR3 consists of 10 residues. V lost 2 bases and J 7 bases, leaving 3 bases between the germline ends. CDR3 bases: TGCAGTGCTAGATTAAATGAGCAGTTCTTC. Translating it yields CSARLNEQFF.

This clonotype was counted ten times or more. The rearrangement joins TRBV28 to TRBJ2-7; no firm D call. Germline V gene data show CDR1 as MDHEN and CDR2 as SYDVKM. Trimming stripped 3 bases from V and 4 bases from J, with 7 bases between. The CDR3 covers 12 residues. The CDR3 loop reads CASSFTGYEQYF. CDR3 sequence (DNA): TGTGCCAGCAGTTTCACGGGTTACGAGCAGTACTTC.

On this clonotype: Sequence at one end of the junction differs from germline and may be a read error. The chain couples TRBV11-2 to TRBJ2-3; the D is unclear. The J call may be faulty, since TRBJ2-5 better matches the DNA end. The length of the CDR3 is 12 residues. Germline assignment: CDR1 SGHAT and CDR2 FQNNGV. DNA of the CDR3: TGTGCCAGCAACTTACTCCTAGAGACCCAGTACTTC. This encodes CASNLLLETQYF.

The chain links TRBV11-3 to TRBJ1-1, with D unclear. The CDR3 extends over 13 amino acids. Germline V lookup: CDR1 SGHNT, CDR2 YENEEA. The V end lost 5 bases, the J end lost 7 bases, and 14 bases lay between the germline ends. CDR3 nucleotide sequence: TGTGCCAGCAGCCAAGATCGGGTCCATGAAGCTTTCTTT. Its protein product is CASSQDRVHEAFF.

The table lists this clonotype with many counts. The genes are TRBV7-8 and TRBJ2-3; D perhaps matches TRBD2 (6 bases). Deletions cut 5 bases from V and 1 base from J, with 10 bases between. The germline CDR1 and CDR2 sequences are SGHVS and FQNEAQ. CDR3 length: 14 amino acids. In DNA, the CDR3 is TGTGCCAGCAGCCGAGGGACTGGCACAGATACGCAGTATTTT. Translated, it gives CASSRGTGTDTQYF.

This clonotype has just a few counts. V is TRBV19 and J is TRBJ2-1, with D hard to call. The germline gives CDR1 LNHDA, CDR2 SQIVND (reference sequence). Trimming took 6 bases from V and 10 from J, leaving 10 bases between them. The CDR3 loop spans 11 amino acids. This CDR3 is CASSMIGEQFF. CDR3 nucleotide sequence: TGTGCCAGTAGCATGATTGGGGAGCAGTTCTTC. Looking up the rest from reference TRBV19 and TRBJ2-1 gives the full variable domain: DGGITQSPKYLFRKEGQNVTLSCEQNLNHDAMYWYRQDPGQGLRLIYYSQIVNDFQKGDIAEGYSVSREKKESFPLTVTSAQKNPTAFYLCASSMIGEQFFGPGTRLTVL.

Comment on this clonotype: A far bigger clonotype differs at one base, so this is likely a read error. The chain links TRBV28 to TRBJ2-3; no firm D call. The end of the DNA is better explained by TRBJ1-1, so the J call may be wrong. CDR1 is MDHEN and CDR2 is SYDVKM in the germline V gene. CDR3 size: 12 residues. CDR3 DNA: TGTGCCAGCAGTGCCTGGGCCACTAAAGCTTTCTTT. Translated, it gives CASSAWATKAFF.

This clonotype has only a few counts. The J gene is TRBJ2-1, the V gene TRBV18; 11 bases map to TRBD2. The V gene's germline CDR1 is KGHSH and CDR2 LQKENI. After removal of 3 bases from V and 5 bases from J, the junction contained 3 bases not matched to a gene. This CDR3 has 15 residues. The CDR3 protein is CASSPGLAENNEQFF. Here the CDR3 DNA reads TGTGCCAGCTCACCGGGACTAGCGGAGAACAATGAGCAGTTCTTC.

This sequence joins TRBV29-1 and TRBJ2-3, with 10 positions matching TRBD2. J was trimmed by 6 bases and V by 6 bases; bases with no gene match: 9. CDR1 is SQVTM and CDR2 is ANQGSEA in the germline V gene. The CDR3 spans 14 residues. CDR3 in amino acids: CSVLSGRALDTQYF. The CDR3 region has the DNA TGCAGCGTCCTGAGCGGGAGGGCCTTGGATACGCAGTATTTT.

In its sample, this clonotype was seen a few times. The genes are TRBV6-9 and TRBJ2-5, with no clear D. V lost 3 bases and J lost 3, with 11 bases in between. Germline CDR1 and CDR2: MNHGY and SVAAGI. The CDR3 runs 14 residues. This chain's CDR3 is CASSYVASEETQYF. The CDR3 DNA reads TGTGCCAGCAGTTACGTTGCGAGCGAAGAGACCCAGTACTTC.

This clonotype turned up a few times. CDR3 coding DNA: TGTGCCAGCGAGGGGCCATACAATGAGCAGTTCTTC. It translates to CASEGPYNEQFF. The V call is TRBV25-1, the J call TRBJ2-1; D could derive from TRBD1 or TRBD2 (5 bases each). CDR1 is MGHDK and CDR2 is SYGVNS in the germline V gene. The CDR3 covers 12 residues. The V end lost 8 bases, the J end lost 4 bases, and 9 bases lay between the germline ends.